Following are 20 T cell receptor beta chains from one sample sequenced in a study of blood T cell repertoires in COVID-19. The method was immunoSEQ multiplex PCR; TCRdb's version includes in-frame clones alone and lacks a portion of them. This sample carries some 200,000 clones, nearly 90% of them seen once, and the ten largest clones take more than 10%. Specimen: peripheral blood. Source of these receptors: a woman aged 18 to 35 who had recovered from COVID-19.

The gene calls are TRBV4-3 and TRBJ2-3, with 16 positions matching TRBD2. V lost 3 bases, J lost 4 bases, and 13 bases stayed unmatched. This CDR3 has 20 amino acids. The germline CDR1 and CDR2 sequences are LGHNA and YSLEER. CDR3 in DNA: TGCGCCAGCAGCCACCTCACCGGGACTAGCGGGAGGGCCTTCGCAGATACGCAGTATTTT. Amino acids: CASSHLTGTSGRAFADTQYF.

The chain is built from TRBV5-1 and TRBJ2-3; D may be TRBD1 (5 bases). The CDR3 spans 15 residues. The V gene lost 1 base and the J gene lost 0 bases, with 9 bases spanning the gap. Germline CDR1 reads SGHRS; CDR2 reads YFSETQ. The CDR3, as DNA: TGCGCCAGCAGCTTGTGGACATCGAGCACAGATACGCAGTATTTT. Encoded protein: CASSLWTSSTDTQYF.

The V and J genes are TRBV29-1 and TRBJ1-2; 8 bases map to TRBD1. V shed 3 bases, J shed 5 bases, and the junction held 5 bases outside the gene matches. From germline, CDR1 is SQVTM and CDR2 ANQGSEA. CDR3 length: 13 residues. The CDR3 bases are TGCAGCGTTGATGAGGACAGGGTGTATGGCTACACCTTC. This encodes CSVDEDRVYGYTF.

V and J are TRBV28 and TRBJ2-7; 13 bases fit TRBD2. The CDR3 sequence is 17 residues long. Germline V gives CDR1 MDHEN, CDR2 SYDVKM. Trimming cost V 6 bases and J 1 base; bases outside gene matches: 9. The CDR3 protein is CASSTRALAGGSYEQYF. In nucleotides, the CDR3 is TGTGCCAGCAGCACAAGGGCACTAGCGGGAGGGTCCTACGAGCAGTACTTC.

This chain joins TRBV4-3 and TRBJ1-2; the match to TRBD1 covers 10 bases. The CDR3 contains 15 residues. J was trimmed by 7 bases and V by 0 bases; bases with no gene match: 5. Germline values: CDR1 LGHNA, CDR2 YSLEER. The CDR3 nucleotides read TGCGCCAGCAGCCAAGAAAAGGGGACAGGGGTTGGCTACACCTTC. It is translated as CASSQEKGTGVGYTF.

This clone was detected a few times. The chain links TRBV25-1 to TRBJ2-3; tentatively, D is TRBD2 (6 bases). Germline CDR1 MGHDK, CDR2 SYGVNS. Trimming took off 7 bases at V and 2 bases at J, with 13 bases between the two ends. This CDR3 has 14 residues. CDR3 in amino acids: CASIGTFPTDTQYF. CDR3 DNA sequence: TGTGCCAGCATCGGGACTTTCCCCACAGATACGCAGTATTTT.

The gene calls are TRBV15 and TRBJ1-5; D unclear. CDR3 length equals 15 residues. Trimming removed 3 bases from V and 1 base from J, with 10 bases in between. Germline V CDR1 and CDR2: LNHNV, YYDKDF (reference sequence). The CDR3 reads CATSSAPGSNQPQHF. DNA for the CDR3: TGTGCCACCAGCAGTGCCCCGGGAAGCAATCAGCCCCAGCATTTT.

The V and J genes are TRBV28 and TRBJ1-6; TRBD1 aligns across 9 bases. Trimming at V came to 6 bases and at J to 9 bases, leaving 6 bases not matched to a gene. Looked up from germline, CDR1 is MDHEN and CDR2 is SYDVKM. This CDR3 spans 14 amino acids. CDR3 protein: CASRGDRVGSPLHF. The DNA of the CDR3 is TGTGCCAGCAGGGGGGACAGGGTGGGTTCACCCCTCCACTTT.

This chain connects TRBV27 to TRBJ1-2; D remains unclear. The germline V gene encodes CDR1 MNHEY and CDR2 SMNVEV (reference sequence). The ends were cut back, 5 bases at V and 2 bases at J, with 30 bases in the middle. The CDR3 covers 20 residues. The CDR3 coding sequence is TGTGCCAGCAGTCTCAAACCTTTCGGTGGAGGACCCGACCCCAACTATGGCTACACCTTC. Its translation is CASSLKPFGGGPDPNYGYTF.

This CDR3 reads CASTGDSRIDDTQYF. The CDR3 DNA reads TGTGCCAGCACCGGGGACTCCCGTATTGATGATACGCAGTATTTT. The chain links TRBV7-2 to TRBJ2-3, with D maybe TRBD2 (6 bases). Germline lookup yields CDR1 SGHTA and CDR2 FQGNSA. V shed 7 bases and J shed 6 bases, with 20 bases lying between them. This CDR3 is built from 15 residues.

The chain employs TRBV14 and TRBJ2-1, with D maybe TRBD2 (6 bases). The germline CDR1 and CDR2 sequences are SGHDN and FVKESK. The CDR3 has 15 residues. The V end was cut by 6 bases, the J end by 3 bases, with 15 bases between. In nucleotides, the CDR3 is TGTGCCAGCAGTCTGGTGGCGGGGCTCTACAATGAGCAGTTCTTC. Its translation: CASSLVAGLYNEQFF.

The genes are TRBV5-1 and TRBJ1-1, with 7 bases lining up with TRBD1. Germline loops: CDR1 SGHRS, CDR2 YFSETQ. Trimming took 0 bases from V and 3 from J; bases not matched to a gene: 8. The CDR3 loop spans 16 amino acids. The CDR3 reads CASSLGQGRIYTEAFF. DNA of the CDR3: TGCGCCAGCAGCTTGGGACAGGGAAGGATTTACACTGAAGCTTTCTTT.

The chain is built from TRBV5-1 and TRBJ2-3, with TRBD2 identical over 10 bases. The CDR3 has 18 amino acids. Trimming at V came to 0 bases and at J to 0 bases, leaving 7 bases not matched to a gene. Germline V gene data show CDR1 as SGHRS and CDR2 as YFSETQ. CDR3 bases: TGCGCCAGCAGCTTGGACCAGCGGGAGGGGTCTAGCACAGATACGCAGTATTTT. This translates into CASSLDQREGSSTDTQYF.

The chain employs TRBV9 and TRBJ2-1; 9 nucleotides agree with TRBD2. V gave up 4 bases and J gave up 4 bases; unmatched junction bases: 9. The length of the CDR3 is 16 residues. Germline V lookup: CDR1 SGDLS, CDR2 YYNGEE. The CDR3 protein is CASSSLAGPPYNEQFF. For the CDR3, the DNA is TGTGCCAGCAGCTCTCTAGCGGGGCCCCCTTACAATGAGCAGTTCTTC.

The rearrangement uses TRBV3-1 (or the pseudogene TRBV3-2) and TRBJ1-1; TRBD1 aligns across 8 bases. The J segment lost 1 base and the V segment lost 4 bases, leaving 2 bases of the junction unmatched. CDR3 length equals 14 residues. Looked up from germline, CDR1 is LGHDT and CDR2 is YNNKEL (reference sequence). The CDR3 bases are TGTGCCAGCAGCCCAGGACAGGGGAACACTGAAGCTTTCTTT. It codes for CASSPGQGNTEAFF.

The chain joins TRBV5-1 to TRBJ1-2; 9 bases are shared with TRBD1. The V segment lost 2 bases and the J segment 6 bases; nucleotides outside the gene matches: 5. The CDR3 extends over 14 amino acids. CDR1 is SGHRS and CDR2 is YFSETQ in the germline V gene. The CDR3 sequence is CASSFTGGANGYTF. The DNA for the CDR3 is TGCGCCAGCAGCTTTACAGGGGGCGCGAATGGCTACACCTTC.

This chain uses TRBV5-1 with TRBJ2-5; 9 positions agree with TRBD2. The CDR3 has 15 amino acids. Germline V gives CDR1 SGHRS, CDR2 YFSETQ. With V trimmed by 5 bases and J by 5 bases, 10 bases remained unmatched. The CDR3 is CASSLVAGGPETQYF. CDR3 bases: TGCGCCAGCAGTCTCGTCGCGGGAGGGCCGGAGACCCAGTACTTC.

CDR3 sequence (DNA): TGTGCCAGCAGCGCGACAGGGAACCCCGCCGATGAGCAGTACTTC. It is translated as CASSATGNPADEQYF. V usage is TRBV5-6 and J usage is TRBJ2-7, with 7 positions matching TRBD1. This CDR3 comprises 15 residues. CDR1 SGHDT and CDR2 YYEEEE come from the germline V gene. V gave up 4 bases and J gave up 7 bases; unmatched junction bases: 14.

The rearrangement joins TRBV15 to TRBJ2-2, with D maybe TRBD1 (5 bases). Trimming pared 1 base from V and 2 bases from J, leaving 23 bases between. CDR1 is LNHNV and CDR2 is YYDKDF in the germline V gene (reference sequence). This CDR3 has 20 residues. The CDR3 is CATSRAGQGWRHPNTGELFF. In DNA, the CDR3 is TGTGCCACCAGCAGAGCCGGGCAGGGTTGGCGACATCCAAACACCGGGGAGCTGTTTTTT.

The chain has TRBV28 and TRBJ1-1; 8 bases fit TRBD1. From germline, CDR1 is MDHEN and CDR2 SYDVKM. The CDR3 sequence is 13 residues long. The trim removed 4 bases at V and 6 bases at J, leaving 4 bases unmatched. CDR3 DNA sequence: TGTGCCAGCAGTTCAGGACAGGGCCCTGAAGCTTTCTTT. Amino acid sequence: CASSSGQGPEAFF.